These 10 T cell receptor beta chains came from one sample sequenced in a study of T cell clones after liver transplantation (dated by TCRdb to the late 2010s). The method behind the library was the immunoSEQ multiplex PCR assay. The source is immuneACCESS, and TCRdb retained only in-frame sequences with V and J called. Part of the clones is not carried over; for the studies checked, unresolved V genes explain less than half of this, and the remainder is unexplained. The sample yields 72,000 or so clones; 70% to 90% were counted once. Less than 3.5% of the sample belongs to the ten largest clones. Here the sequenced sample was CD4+ T cells from blood, taken at the 22-month timepoint. The receptors originated from a human patient who received a liver transplant. After a transplant, some of the T cells may come from the graft donor.

CDR3 protein: CASSPRTSGGPKDTGELFF. DNA of the CDR3: TGTGCCAGCAGCCCGCGGACTAGCGGAGGTCCCAAAGACACCGGGGAGCTGTTTTTT. This chain connects TRBV5-4 to TRBJ2-2, with 10 bases aligning to TRBD2. The CDR3 runs to 19 residues. V lost 4 bases and J lost 3; bases outside the gene matches: 15. Germline loops: CDR1 SGHNT, CDR2 YYREEE (reference sequence).

The chain employs TRBV2 and TRBJ2-5; 9 nucleotides line up with TRBD1. The CDR3 is 15 residues long. Germline values: CDR1 SNHLY, CDR2 FYNNEI. The junction had 9 bases not matched to a gene; V was cut back by 6 bases and J by 4 bases. The CDR3 DNA reads TGTGCCAGCAGCTCGGGACAGGGTGAAAGAGAGACCCAGTACTTC. Amino acids: CASSSGQGERETQYF.

The chain combines TRBV19 with TRBJ2-1; 13 bases align to TRBD2. Losses at the gene ends were 6 bases for V and 10 bases for J; bases not matched to a gene: 6. CDR1 is LNHDA and CDR2 is SQIVND in the germline V gene (reference sequence). The CDR3 totals 14 residues. CDR3: CASSGTSGEREQFF. As DNA, the CDR3 is TGTGCCAGTAGCGGGACTAGCGGGGAGCGAGAGCAGTTCTTC.

The chain couples TRBV7-2 to TRBJ2-2; 8 nucleotides line up with TRBD2. The V segment lost 1 base and the J segment 4 bases; nucleotides outside the gene matches: 8. This CDR3 spans 17 amino acids. Germline assignment: CDR1 SGHTA and CDR2 FQGNSA. This CDR3 reads CASSLDTGTSFTGELFF. In nucleotides, the CDR3 is TGTGCCAGCAGCTTAGACACCGGGACTAGTTTCACCGGGGAGCTGTTTTTT.

This chain joins TRBV7-5 and TRBJ2-7; the tabulated D call, TRBD1, remains unverified against the DNA. TRBV7-5 is a documented pseudogene. The CDR3 totals 16 residues. The CDR3 protein is CVRSPNPRDRGWEQYF. The CDR3 DNA reads TGTGTCAGAAGCCCCAACCCAAGGGACAGGGGGTGGGAGCAGTACTTC.

The rearrangement links TRBV11-3 to TRBJ1-1; D might be TRBD1 (5 bases). This CDR3 region has 12 residues. CDR1 SGHNT and CDR2 YENEEA come from the germline V gene. Between the trimmed V and J ends, which lost 11 bases and 2 bases, there was a span of 12 bases. The CDR3 loop reads CAARQNNTEAFF. The CDR3 DNA reads as TGTGCCGCAAGACAGAATAACACTGAAGCTTTCTTT.

The V call is TRBV5-4, the J call TRBJ2-5, with 9 bases identical to TRBD1. J lost 7 bases, V lost 2 bases, and 9 bases had no gene match. Germline V gene sequence: CDR1 SGHNT, CDR2 YYREEE (reference sequence). This CDR3 region has 15 residues. The CDR3 nucleotides read TGTGCCAGCAGCTTCCTACAGGGGGCAAAGGTGACCCAGTACTTC. Amino acid sequence: CASSFLQGAKVTQYF.

The chain joins TRBV11-2 to TRBJ2-7; no firm D call. The CDR3 consists of 14 residues. Germline loops: CDR1 SGHAT, CDR2 FQNNGV. V dropped 3 bases and J dropped 0 bases, with 9 bases sitting between them. Here the CDR3 DNA reads TGTGCCAGCAGCTTCGACCGGAGCTCCTACGAGCAGTACTTC. It encodes CASSFDRSSYEQYF.

The rearrangement links TRBV4-3 to TRBJ2-3; TRBD2 aligns across 9 bases. The CDR3 has 16 residues. The trim removed 0 bases at V and 10 bases at J, leaving 11 bases unmatched. Germline-derived CDR1 and CDR2 are LGHNA and YSLEER. CDR3 sequence reads: CASSQELASGVWAQYF. The CDR3 DNA follows: TGCGCCAGCAGCCAAGAGTTGGCTAGCGGGGTTTGGGCGCAGTATTTT.

The V call is TRBV2, the J call TRBJ1-4, with D unclear. V lost 6 bases and J lost 10, with 15 bases in between. The CDR3 is 13 amino acids. Germline V gives CDR1 SNHLY, CDR2 FYNNEI. The CDR3 coding sequence is TGTGCCAGCAGCCAGCCCGATGTGCGAAAACTGTTTTTT. Encoded protein: CASSQPDVRKLFF.